The entry below describes one T cell receptor (beta chain). Its specificity is not known. This entry comes from a study of molecular identifiers for immune sequencing clone quantification. In preparing bulk TCR libraries, previously described methods and listed TCR primers were used. In TCRdb, the PCR reads were re-called with MiXCR into one record per CDR3 protein. Among about 640,000 distinct CDR3 sequences, approximately 20% were seen once, and the ten largest hold 0.85%. Study results and limitations: Among effectors, clones above 20 RNA copies held over 98% of molecules; among naive cells, under 1%. Highly expanded clone sizes could be underestimated by identical TCR molecules that share a barcode.

Trimming cost V 1 base and J 3 bases, with 12 bases left between them. The CDR3 sequence is 15 residues long. Germline V lookup: CDR1 SNHLY, CDR2 FYNNEI. Naive CD8 T cells underwent sorting with the CD8+CD4-CCR7+CD45RA+ definition. The gene calls are TRBV2 and TRBJ2-5; D remains unclear. The sample taken for sequencing was naive CD8+ T cells from blood, with Jurkat cell RNA spiked in. Stated subset: FACS-sorted CD8+CD4-CCR7+CD45RA+ naive T cells. This clonotype originated in a human donor in good health. Some libraries in this study had Jurkat cell RNA spiked in. The CDR3 loop is CASSEGTNQEETQYF. Here the CDR3 DNA reads TGTGCCAGCAGTGAAGGCACAAACCAGGAAGAGACCCAGTACTTC.